Each of the 24 T cell receptor beta chains below was sequenced from the same sample in a study of cytomegalovirus exposure and HLA in healthy donors. Primers included in the PCR were 60 Vbeta and 13 Jbeta primers. Clones were sequenced by immunoSEQ multiplex PCR, and TCRdb holds only the in-frame ones, with some missing. The table has about 94,000 clones, approximately 72% seen once; the top ten hold roughly 7.7%. The sample consisted of PBMCs. Receptors originate from a man aged 35 to 55 in good health and CMV-seropositive.

This chain links TRBV27 with TRBJ2-1; 11 bases are a match to TRBD2. Trimming took 6 bases from V and 7 from J; bases not matched to a gene: 11. The CDR3 runs to 16 residues. CDR1 and CDR2 (germline): MNHEY, SMNVEV (reference sequence). CDR3 bases: TGTGCCAGCAGGGGTCCGGGACTAGCGGTAGGTAATGAGCAGTTCTTC. This encodes CASRGPGLAVGNEQFF.

The chain employs TRBV6-5 and TRBJ1-6; D unresolved. Germline values: CDR1 MNHEY, CDR2 SVGAGI. The CDR3 length is 13 residues. The V and J ends lost 2 bases and 7 bases respectively, with 6 bases between them. CDR3 nucleotide sequence: TGTGCCAGCAGTTACAATCCAAATTCACCCCTCCACTTT. It specifies CASSYNPNSPLHF.

The V call is TRBV9, the J call TRBJ2-1, with 10 bases matching TRBD2. This CDR3 has 19 residues. J gave up 4 bases and V 2 bases, and 15 bases lay outside the gene matches. CDR1 is SGDLS, CDR2 YYNGEE, per germline. In nucleotides, the CDR3 is TGTGCCAGCAGCGTGGGGGGGGGAGGTGGACTAGCGGTTTACAATGAGCAGTTCTTC. This sequence encodes CASSVGGGGGLAVYNEQFF.

The V call is TRBV10-2, the J call TRBJ2-7, with TRBD2 matching over 15 bases. CDR3 length: 15 residues. Germline values: CDR1 WSHSY, CDR2 SAAADI. Germline trimming cut 4 bases from V and 6 bases from J; bases unmatched to any gene: 4. The CDR3 here is CASSGGLAGGGEQYF. CDR3 nucleotides: TGCGCCAGCAGTGGGGGACTAGCGGGAGGAGGCGAGCAGTACTTC.

The rearrangement joins TRBV19 to TRBJ2-6; TRBD1 might be the D (6 bases). V gave up 7 bases and J gave up 9 bases, with 13 bases separating them. The CDR3 covers 13 residues. The germline V gene encodes CDR1 LNHDA and CDR2 SQIVND (reference sequence). CDR3 DNA sequence: TGTGCCAGTACCCTGACAGGAGTCAACGTCCTGACTTTC. This sequence encodes CASTLTGVNVLTF.

The chain couples TRBV4-1 to TRBJ1-2; 10 nucleotides match TRBD1. CDR1 is MGHRA, CDR2 YSYEKL, per germline. The CDR3 length is 18 residues. V lost 3 bases and J lost 7; bases outside the gene matches: 17. The DNA of the CDR3 is TGCGCCAGCAGCCACCTCTACGCTAGGGGACAGGGGTCGGGTGGCTACACCTTC. This translates into CASSHLYARGQGSGGYTF.

The chain has TRBV5-6 and TRBJ2-5, with D perhaps TRBD2 (6 bases). Germline V lookup: CDR1 SGHDT, CDR2 YYEEEE. Trimming cost V 2 bases and J 2 bases, with 13 bases left between them. The CDR3 is 15 amino acids. The CDR3 region is CASSFSSGTQETQYF. The DNA of the CDR3 is TGTGCCAGCAGCTTTAGTTCTGGGACTCAAGAGACCCAGTACTTC.

The chain has TRBV19 and TRBJ2-1, with D maybe TRBD1 (6 bases). CDR1 is LNHDA, CDR2 SQIVND, per germline (reference sequence). The CDR3 length is 17 residues. Trimming cost V 4 bases and J 0 bases, with 16 bases left between them. CDR3 sequence: CASSTILQGLSYNEQFF. CDR3 nucleotides: TGTGCCAGTAGTACAATCCTACAGGGTCTCTCCTACAATGAGCAGTTCTTC.

This chain uses TRBV6-5 with TRBJ1-2; possible D gene TRBD1, 5 bases. The germline V and J ends were trimmed by 8 bases and 5 bases, with 12 bases remaining between them. Germline values: CDR1 MNHEY, CDR2 SVGAGI. This CDR3 has 12 residues. DNA for the CDR3: TGTGCCAGCGGCGGACAAGGGTATGGCTACACCTTC. Translation gives CASGGQGYGYTF.

The chain couples TRBV7-2 to TRBJ2-1, with a possible D match to TRBD1 (6 bases). Germline V gene data show CDR1 as SGHTA and CDR2 as FQGNSA. The CDR3 loop spans 16 amino acids. V was clipped by 5 bases and J by 0 bases, with 14 bases between them. CDR3 amino acids: CASSQGQPPSYNEQFF. In nucleotides, the CDR3 is TGTGCCAGCAGCCAAGGACAGCCGCCCTCCTACAATGAGCAGTTCTTC.

The chain has TRBV6-1 and TRBJ2-7; D is unclear. Per germline, CDR1 MNHNS and CDR2 SASEGT. The CDR3 spans 14 residues. The V end was cut by 5 bases, the J end by 1 base, with 12 bases between. The CDR3 loop reads CASSPNGYSYEQYF. DNA of the CDR3: TGTGCCAGCAGTCCCAACGGTTATTCCTACGAGCAGTACTTC.

This clone has a handful of counts. The rearrangement joins TRBV4-3 to TRBJ2-7, with 10 bases matching TRBD2. Germline CDR1 reads LGHNA; CDR2 reads YSLEER. CDR3 size: 15 residues. The junction had 2 bases not matched to a gene; V was cut back by 1 base and J by 2 bases. The CDR3 loop reads CASSQGGLAAYEQYF. The CDR3 nucleotides are TGCGCCAGCAGCCAAGGTGGACTAGCGGCCTACGAGCAGTACTTC.

V gene TRBV29-1 combines with J gene TRBJ1-1; TRBD1 is a possible D gene (6 bases). The CDR3 runs to 13 residues. Trimming shortened V by 4 bases and J by 4 bases, and 13 bases separated the two germline ends. CDR1 and CDR2 from the germline V gene are SQVTM and ANQGSEA. The CDR3 is CSVAYRAGTEAFF. CDR3 coding DNA: TGCAGCGTTGCATACAGGGCGGGCACTGAAGCTTTCTTT.

The gene calls are TRBV9 and TRBJ2-2; no definite D call. V dropped 2 bases and J dropped 3 bases, with 2 bases sitting between them. CDR3 length equals 12 residues. Germline values: CDR1 SGDLS, CDR2 YYNGEE. In DNA, the CDR3 is TGTGCCAGCAGCGTCGACACCGGGGAGCTGTTTTTT. Amino acid sequence: CASSVDTGELFF.

The V gene is TRBV9, the J gene TRBJ2-6; D unclear. The CDR3 runs to 14 residues. V was trimmed by 6 bases and J by 3 bases, leaving 10 bases between them. CDR1 is SGDLS, CDR2 YYNGEE, per germline. This chain's CDR3 is CASTAEDGANVLTF. The CDR3 nucleotides read TGTGCCAGCACCGCTGAGGATGGGGCCAACGTCCTGACTTTC.

This chain links TRBV18 with TRBJ2-3; TRBD2 matches at 9 bases. J gave up 0 bases and V 3 bases, and 10 bases lay outside the gene matches. The length of the CDR3 is 18 residues. Looked up from germline, CDR1 is KGHSH and CDR2 is LQKENI. DNA for the CDR3: TGTGCCAGCTCACCCCCCGTAGCGGGAGCTCGGAGCACAGATACGCAGTATTTT. Protein sequence: CASSPPVAGARSTDTQYF.

The chain recombines TRBV5-1 with TRBJ2-7, with a weak D call TRBD1 (6 bases). This CDR3 spans 14 amino acids. The V end lost 0 bases, the J end lost 3 bases, and 10 bases lay between the germline ends. CDR1 is SGHRS and CDR2 is YFSETQ in the germline V gene. The CDR3 nucleotides are TGCGCCAGCAGCTTGGCTGGGGGCGACTACGAGCAGTACTTC. Its translation: CASSLAGGDYEQYF.

This clone has a handful of counts. The rearrangement links TRBV10-3 to TRBJ2-3; TRBD2 might be the D (5 bases). CDR3 length: 13 residues. Trimming removed 2 bases at V and 8 bases at J, with 11 bases between. CDR1 and CDR2 from the germline V gene are ENHRY and SYGVKD. The CDR3 region is CAISEGPRATQYF. The CDR3 DNA reads as TGTGCCATCAGTGAGGGGCCGCGGGCTACGCAGTATTTT.

The V gene is TRBV11-3, the J gene TRBJ2-5; TRBD1 agrees at 7 bases. Germline CDR1 and CDR2: SGHNT and YENEEA. V was clipped by 3 bases and J by 5 bases; unmatched bases: 3. The CDR3 is 13 residues long. The CDR3 region is CASSLTGLETQYF. CDR3 sequence (DNA): TGTGCCAGCAGCTTGACAGGGTTGGAGACCCAGTACTTC.

This clone is categorized as medium-sized. The chain uses TRBV6-1 and TRBJ2-7; possibly TRBD1 for D (6 bases). The CDR3 loop spans 13 amino acids. Germline loops: CDR1 MNHNS, CDR2 SASEGT. The V and J ends lost 2 bases and 7 bases respectively, with 12 bases between them. The CDR3 DNA reads as TGTGCCAGCAGTGAAAGGACACAGGGTGAGCAGTACTTC. Protein: CASSERTQGEQYF.

J is TRBJ2-2 and V is TRBV27, with D possibly matching TRBD2 (7 bases). V was pared by 4 bases and J by 5 bases, with 20 bases between. There are 17 residues in the CDR3. The V gene's germline CDR1 is MNHEY and CDR2 SMNVEV (reference sequence). CDR3 loop: CASSSERGGVGTGELFF. CDR3 nucleotide sequence: TGTGCCAGCAGTTCGGAGAGGGGGGGGGTAGGAACCGGGGAGCTGTTTTTT.

Note on this clone: One junction end disagrees with the germline gene, perhaps due to a read error. The rearrangement links TRBV7-7 to TRBJ2-7; 13 bases are shared with TRBD2. The CDR3 is 16 residues long. Germline CDR1 SSHAT, CDR2 FNYEAQ (reference sequence). This CDR3 reads CASSPGLAGVQSEQYF. The CDR3 region has the DNA TGTGCTAGCAGCCCTGGACTAGCGGGAGTTCAAAGCGAGCAGTACTTC.

This chain uses TRBV6-1 with TRBJ1-4; TRBD1 aligns across 8 bases. The CDR3 runs to 14 residues. The trim removed 6 bases at V and 4 bases at J, leaving 4 bases unmatched. Germline V gives CDR1 MNHNS, CDR2 SASEGT. CDR3 region: CASRRQGSNEKLFF. CDR3 DNA sequence: TGTGCCAGCAGGAGACAGGGGAGTAATGAAAAACTGTTTTTT.

The genes are TRBV5-1 and TRBJ2-3; TRBD1 is a possible D gene (6 bases). V was shortened by 3 bases and J by 5 bases, with 13 bases between the two germline ends. Germline V gives CDR1 SGHRS, CDR2 YFSETQ. The CDR3 loop spans 14 amino acids. The CDR3: CASSSSQGGDTQYF. Written as DNA, the CDR3 is TGCGCCAGCAGCTCCAGTCAAGGGGGAGATACGCAGTATTTT. Looking up the rest from reference TRBV5-1 and TRBJ2-3 gives the full variable domain: KAGVTQTPRYLIKTRGQQVTLSCSPISGHRSVSWYQQTPGQGLQFLFEYFSETQRNKGNFPGRFSGRQFSNSRSEMNVSTLELGDSALYLCASSSSQGGDTQYFGPGTRLTVL.